This is a list of T cell receptor beta chains from one sample in a study of cytomegalovirus exposure and HLA in healthy donors. Method: immunoSEQ multiplex PCR; TCRdb's copy keeps in-frame clones and lacks some. The sample consists of 150,000 to 200,000 clones, more than 80% of them appearing once. The sequenced material came from PBMCs. These receptors were obtained from a man between 18 and 35 years old in good health and CMV-seronegative. Both conserved end residues are part of each CDR3. A D gene is named only where the DNA matches it firmly. The size of a clone is reported for some rows only, either as once, few or many, or as a class for expanded clones.

NA	TRBV2	NA	TRBJ2-3	CASSGTADTQYF	TGTGCCAGCAGTGGGACAGCAGATACGCAGTATTTT
TRBD2	TRBV19	once	TRBJ2-1	CASSIGGVRGDEQFF	TGTGCCAGTAGTATCGGGGGGGTTCGGGGGGATGAGCAGTTCTTC
TRBD2	TRBV30	NA	TRBJ2-5	CAWSDGKTSGNQETQYF	TGTGCCTGGAGTGACGGCAAGACTAGCGGGAATCAAGAGACCCAGTACTTC
TRBD2	TRBV13	NA	TRBJ2-7	CASSSMPGGGSYEQYF	TGTGCCAGCAGCTCCATGCCTGGCGGGGGTTCCTACGAGCAGTACTTC
TRBD1	TRBV9	NA	TRBJ2-1	CASSGTGARNEQFF	TGTGCCAGCAGCGGGACAGGGGCCCGCAATGAGCAGTTCTTC
NA	TRBV21-1	once	TRBJ1-1	CASRRRGDGTEAFF	TGTGCCAGCAGACGCAGGGGAGATGGCACTGAAGCTTTCTTT
TRBD2	TRBV7-9	NA	TRBJ2-7	CSSSPISGSYEQYF	TGTTCCAGCAGCCCGATTAGCGGGAGCTACGAGCAGTACTTC
NA	TRBV5-5	NA	TRBJ2-7	CASSVSGYEQYF	TGTGCCAGCAGCGTTAGCGGCTACGAGCAGTACTTC
TRBD1	TRBV19	NA	TRBJ1-2	CASSRKDRGNYGYTF	TGTGCCAGTAGCCGGAAGGACAGGGGGAACTATGGCTACACCTTC
NA	TRBV28	NA	TRBJ1-1	CASSLTGKAEAFF	TGTGCCAGCAGTTTAACAGGGAAGGCTGAAGCTTTCTTT
TRBD1	TRBV18	once	TRBJ2-7	CASSLGTGITYEQYF	TGTGCCAGCTCACTAGGGACAGGGATTACCTACGAGCAGTACTTC
NA	TRBV28	NA	TRBJ2-7	CASSPPGLSYEQYF	TGTGCCAGCAGCCCCCCGGGACTCTCCTACGAGCAGTACTTC
NA	TRBV19	NA	TRBJ2-3	CASSMATSSTDTQYF	TGTGCCAGTAGTATGGCCACCTCCAGCACAGATACGCAGTATTTT